The clone carrying this T cell receptor (beta chain) appeared a single time. V lost 0 bases and J lost 9, with 7 bases in between. The CDR3 loop spans 12 amino acids. Germline V lookup: CDR1 SGHRS, CDR2 YFSETQ. Repertoires were generated with immunoSEQ multiplex PCR, while TCRdb's copy carries only in-frame clones and drops some. This sample has 100,000 to 130,000 clones, with around 93% found just once. This entry belongs to a study of OX40 agonist ivuxolimab in advanced cancers. The receptor was isolated from an adult with an advanced solid tumor such as melanoma, head and neck, liver or kidney cancer. The V call is TRBV5-1, the J call TRBJ2-1; possibly TRBD2 for D (6 bases). The starting material was CD4+ or CD8+ T cells sorted from blood, obtained in a trial of the OX40 agonist ivuxolimab. In nucleotides, the CDR3 is TGCGCCAGCAGCTTGGTGGAGGGTGAGCAGTTCTTC. It codes for CASSLVEGEQFF.